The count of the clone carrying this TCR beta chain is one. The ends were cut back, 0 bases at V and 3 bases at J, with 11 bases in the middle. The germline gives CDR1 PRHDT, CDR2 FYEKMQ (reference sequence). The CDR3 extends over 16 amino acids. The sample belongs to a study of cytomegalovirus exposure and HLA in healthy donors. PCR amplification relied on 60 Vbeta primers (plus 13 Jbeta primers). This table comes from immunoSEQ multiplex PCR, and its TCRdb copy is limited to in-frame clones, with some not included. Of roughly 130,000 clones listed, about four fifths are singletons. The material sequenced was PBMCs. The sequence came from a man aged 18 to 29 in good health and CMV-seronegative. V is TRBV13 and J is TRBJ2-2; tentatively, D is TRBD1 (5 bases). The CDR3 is CASSLGGRRDTGELFF. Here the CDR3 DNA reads TGTGCCAGCAGCTTAGGGGGGCGTCGTGACACCGGGGAGCTGTTTTTT.